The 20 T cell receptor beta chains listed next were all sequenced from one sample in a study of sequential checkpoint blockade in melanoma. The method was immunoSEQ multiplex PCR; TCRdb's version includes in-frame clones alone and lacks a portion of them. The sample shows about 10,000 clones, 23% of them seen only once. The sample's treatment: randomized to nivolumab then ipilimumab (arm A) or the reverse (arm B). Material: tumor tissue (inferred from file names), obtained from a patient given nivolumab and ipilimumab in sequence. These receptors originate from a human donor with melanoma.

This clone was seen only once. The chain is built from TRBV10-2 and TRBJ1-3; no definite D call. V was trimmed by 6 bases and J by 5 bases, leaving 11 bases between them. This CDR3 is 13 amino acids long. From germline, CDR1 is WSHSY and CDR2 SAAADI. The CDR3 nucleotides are TGCGCCAGCAGCGAGGACCTACGAAACACCATATATTTT. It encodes CASSEDLRNTIYF.

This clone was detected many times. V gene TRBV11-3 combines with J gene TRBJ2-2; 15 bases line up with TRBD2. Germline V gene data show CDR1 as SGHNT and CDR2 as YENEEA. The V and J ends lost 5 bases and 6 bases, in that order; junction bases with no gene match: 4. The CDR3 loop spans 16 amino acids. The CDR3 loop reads CASSLRTSGGAGELFF. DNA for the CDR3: TGTGCCAGCAGCCTGAGGACTAGCGGGGGGGCCGGGGAGCTGTTTTTT.

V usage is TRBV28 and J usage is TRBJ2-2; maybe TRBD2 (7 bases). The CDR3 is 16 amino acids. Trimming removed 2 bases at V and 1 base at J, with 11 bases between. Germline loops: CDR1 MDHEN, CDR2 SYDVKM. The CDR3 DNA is TGTGCCAGCAGTTTAGCGGGGGCCATGAACACCGGGGAGCTGTTTTTT. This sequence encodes CASSLAGAMNTGELFF.

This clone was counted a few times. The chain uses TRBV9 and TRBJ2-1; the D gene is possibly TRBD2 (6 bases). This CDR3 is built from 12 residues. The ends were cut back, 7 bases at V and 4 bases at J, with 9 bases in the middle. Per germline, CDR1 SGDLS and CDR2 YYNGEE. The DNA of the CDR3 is TGTGCCAGCTTTGGGGGGTACAATGAGCAGTTCTTC. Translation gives CASFGGYNEQFF.

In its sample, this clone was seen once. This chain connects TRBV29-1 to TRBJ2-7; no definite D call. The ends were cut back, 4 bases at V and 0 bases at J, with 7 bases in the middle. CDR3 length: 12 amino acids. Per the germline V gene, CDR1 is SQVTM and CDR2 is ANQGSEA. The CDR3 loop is CSVAESSYEQYF. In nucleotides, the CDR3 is TGCAGCGTTGCCGAGAGCTCCTACGAGCAGTACTTC.

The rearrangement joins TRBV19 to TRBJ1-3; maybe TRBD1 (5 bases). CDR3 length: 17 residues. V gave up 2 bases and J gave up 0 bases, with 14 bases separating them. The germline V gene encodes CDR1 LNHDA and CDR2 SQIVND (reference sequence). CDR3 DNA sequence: TGTGCCAGTAGTATATCGGGACCTATAAGCTCTGGAAACACCATATATTTT. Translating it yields CASSISGPISSGNTIYF.

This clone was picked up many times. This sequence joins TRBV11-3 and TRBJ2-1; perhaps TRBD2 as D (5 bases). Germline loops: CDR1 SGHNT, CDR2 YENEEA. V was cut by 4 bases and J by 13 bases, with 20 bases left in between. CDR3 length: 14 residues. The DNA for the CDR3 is TGTGCCAGCAGCTCCCTGAGCCTCGGGGAGACTCAGTTCTTC. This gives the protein CASSSLSLGETQFF.

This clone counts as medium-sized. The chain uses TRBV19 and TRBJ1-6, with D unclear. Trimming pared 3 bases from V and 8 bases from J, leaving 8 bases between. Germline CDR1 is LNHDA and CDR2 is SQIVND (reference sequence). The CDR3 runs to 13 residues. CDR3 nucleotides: TGTGCCAGTAGTATGAACACGGATTCACCCCTCCACTTT. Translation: CASSMNTDSPLHF.

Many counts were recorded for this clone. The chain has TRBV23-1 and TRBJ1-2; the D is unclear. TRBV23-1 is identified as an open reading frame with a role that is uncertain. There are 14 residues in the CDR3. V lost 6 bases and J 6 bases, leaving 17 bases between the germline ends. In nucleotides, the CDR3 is TGCGCCAGCAGCCGCCAACTCTTTAAGCATGGCTACACCTTC. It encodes CASSRQLFKHGYTF.

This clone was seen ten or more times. The DNA for the CDR3 is TGTGCCAGCAGTTACGGACTAGCGGGTACCTACGAGCAGTACTTC. Translation: CASSYGLAGTYEQYF. The chain couples TRBV6-8 to TRBJ2-7; 11 bases are a match to TRBD2. The V segment lost 2 bases and the J segment 2 bases; nucleotides outside the gene matches: 2. The CDR3 runs 15 residues. CDR1 MNHGY and CDR2 SAAAGT come from the germline V gene.

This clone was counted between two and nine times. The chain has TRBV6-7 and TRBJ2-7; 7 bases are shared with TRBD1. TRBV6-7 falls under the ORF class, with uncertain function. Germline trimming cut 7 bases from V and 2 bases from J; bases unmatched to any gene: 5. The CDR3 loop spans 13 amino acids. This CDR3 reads CASTRDSTYEQYV. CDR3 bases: TGTGCCAGCACACGGGACAGTACCTACGAGCAGTACGTC.

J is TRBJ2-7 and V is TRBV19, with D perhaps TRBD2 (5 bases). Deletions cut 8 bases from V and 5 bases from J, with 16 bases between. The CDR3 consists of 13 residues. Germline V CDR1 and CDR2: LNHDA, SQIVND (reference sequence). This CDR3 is CASRLLWEHEQYF. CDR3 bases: TGTGCCAGTCGGCTCCTATGGGAGCACGAGCAGTACTTC.

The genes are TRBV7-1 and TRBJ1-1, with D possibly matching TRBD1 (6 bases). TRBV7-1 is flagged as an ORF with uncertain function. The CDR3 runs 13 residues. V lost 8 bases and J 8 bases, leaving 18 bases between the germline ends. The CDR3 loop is CASVSTGRREAFF. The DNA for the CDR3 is TGTGCCAGCGTGAGTACAGGGAGAAGGGAAGCTTTCTTT.

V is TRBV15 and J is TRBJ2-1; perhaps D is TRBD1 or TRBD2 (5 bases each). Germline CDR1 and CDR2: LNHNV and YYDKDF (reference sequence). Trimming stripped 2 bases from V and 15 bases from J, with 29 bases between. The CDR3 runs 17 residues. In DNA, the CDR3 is TGTGCCACCAGCAGAACTGACCTGGGGACGAAAGTCATCCTTCCGTTCTTC. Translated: CATSRTDLGTKVILPFF.

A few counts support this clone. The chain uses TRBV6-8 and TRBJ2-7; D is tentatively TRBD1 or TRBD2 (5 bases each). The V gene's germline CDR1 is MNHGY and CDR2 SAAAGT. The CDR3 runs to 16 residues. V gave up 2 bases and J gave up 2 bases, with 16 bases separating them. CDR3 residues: CASSYHGGGTPYEQYV. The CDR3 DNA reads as TGTGCCAGCAGTTACCATGGTGGGGGAACTCCCTACGAGCAGTACGTC.

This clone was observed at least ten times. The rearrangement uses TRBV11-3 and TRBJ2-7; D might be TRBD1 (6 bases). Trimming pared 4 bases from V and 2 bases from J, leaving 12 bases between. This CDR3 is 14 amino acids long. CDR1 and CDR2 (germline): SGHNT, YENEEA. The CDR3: CASSSSGQTYEQYV. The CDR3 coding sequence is TGTGCCAGCAGCTCCTCCGGACAGACCTACGAGCAGTACGTC.

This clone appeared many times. The CDR3 is CASSFRGGSSYEQYF. The CDR3 region has the DNA TGTGCCAGCAGTTTCCGCGGGGGGAGCTCCTACGAGCAGTACTTC. This chain uses TRBV6-8 with TRBJ2-7; 8 positions match TRBD2. The V and J ends lost 4 bases and 0 bases, in that order; junction bases with no gene match: 5. The CDR3 extends over 15 amino acids. The germline CDR1 and CDR2 sequences are MNHGY and SAAAGT.

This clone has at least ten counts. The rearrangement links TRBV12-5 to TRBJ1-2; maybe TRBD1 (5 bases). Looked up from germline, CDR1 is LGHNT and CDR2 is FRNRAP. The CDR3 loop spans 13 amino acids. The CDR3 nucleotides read TGTGCCATATCAGGGACCCTTATAGGGGGCTACACCTTC. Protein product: CAISGTLIGGYTF.

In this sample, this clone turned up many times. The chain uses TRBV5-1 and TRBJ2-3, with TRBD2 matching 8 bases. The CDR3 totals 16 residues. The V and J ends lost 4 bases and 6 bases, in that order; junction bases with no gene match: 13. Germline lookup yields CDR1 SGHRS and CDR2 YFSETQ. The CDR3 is CASSQEGRGGLDTQYF. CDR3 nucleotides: TGCGCCAGCAGCCAAGAGGGACGGGGGGGCCTGGATACGCAGTATTTT. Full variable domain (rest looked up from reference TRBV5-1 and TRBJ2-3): KAGVTQTPRYLIKTRGQQVTLSCSPISGHRSVSWYQQTPGQGLQFLFEYFSETQRNKGNFPGRFSGRQFSNSRSEMNVSTLELGDSALYLCASSQEGRGGLDTQYFGPGTRLTVL.

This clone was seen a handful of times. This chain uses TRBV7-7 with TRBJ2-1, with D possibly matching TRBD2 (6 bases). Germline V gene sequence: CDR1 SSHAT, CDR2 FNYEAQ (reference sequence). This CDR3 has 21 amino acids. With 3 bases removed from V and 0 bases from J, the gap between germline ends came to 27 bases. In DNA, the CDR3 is TGTGCCAGCAGCTTCGGGACGACCCCCGATCGAGACGGGAGCTCCTACAATGAGCAGTTCTTC. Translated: CASSFGTTPDRDGSSYNEQFF.